This TCR beta chain was identified in a study of early T cells in non-severe SARS-CoV-2 infection. On the study more broadly: Alpha and beta chains were unpaired, from unsorted whole-blood bulk RNA.

V shed 5 bases and J shed 2 bases, with 12 bases lying between them. Germline loops: CDR1 SGHVS, CDR2 FNYEAQ. CDR3 length: 15 residues. This clonotype showed up many times. Attached unique molecular identifiers marked individual cDNA molecules. TCRdb passed the 5' RACE reads through MiXCR, listing each CDR3 protein once. Of 30,000 to 40,000 distinct CDR3 sequences in the sample, under 6% were seen once. The receptor was derived from an adult who was a healthcare worker with PCR-confirmed SARS-CoV-2 infection or an uninfected control (not recorded which). The V call is TRBV7-6, the J call TRBJ2-2, with TRBD2 as a possible D gene (7 bases). Specimen: whole blood. CDR3 sequence: CASSLGGGNTGELFF. CDR3 in DNA: TGTGCCAGCAGCCTGGGAGGGGGAAACACCGGGGAGCTGTTTTTT.